The source of this T cell receptor (beta chain) is a study of T cell clonality in common variable immunodeficiency. Germline CDR1 and CDR2: SNHLY and FYNNEI. The V and J ends lost 5 bases and 5 bases respectively, with 12 bases between them. The CDR3 consists of 13 residues. Only in-frame clones appear in the TCRdb table, and some are missing; sequencing was by immunoSEQ multiplex PCR. The sample holds approximately 28,000 clones, and no clone turns up only once. Whole-study findings and limits: In common variable immunodeficiency, TCR beta chains reportedly carried fewer deletions and N-nucleotide insertions. T cell subpopulation sequencing would be needed to explain CVID clonality.

About this clone: The antigen is not known. The read ends 3 residues shy of where the CDR3 ends; the end is completed using the germline J gene.

The clonotype originates from a human donor with common variable immunodeficiency. Sequencing was done on a sample of peripheral blood mononuclear cells. The genes are TRBV2 and TRBJ2-5; no clear D gene. CDR3 bases read: TGTGCCAGCAGTCTTCAGGCCCAGGAGACC. Translating it yields CASSLQAQET. The complete CDR3 protein is CASSLQAQETQYF.